This TCR beta chain appears in the sequencing data of a study of T cell changes during pregnancy in multiple sclerosis. Trimming left V 3 bases short and J 3 bases short, with 23 bases between. CDR3 length: 18 residues. The germline V gene encodes CDR1 MGHDK and CDR2 SYGVNS. TCRdb keeps only in-frame clones here, not all; method: immunoSEQ multiplex PCR. The data contain 50,000 or so clones, approximately 91% of them singletons. The origin of this receptor is a female donor with multiple sclerosis, enrolled in a pregnancy study. The genes are TRBV25-1 and TRBJ2-5, with D maybe TRBD1 (6 bases). This specimen consisted of CD4+ T cells from peripheral blood mononuclear cells, obtained in the second trimester of pregnancy. As DNA, the CDR3 is TGTGCCAGCAGTGAGGTGGCTGCGGAACAGGGAGAAGAAGAGACCCAGTACTTC. Translated: CASSEVAAEQGEEETQYF. The whole variable domain, filled in from reference TRBV25-1 and TRBJ2-5, reads EADIYQTPRYLVIGTGKKITLECSQTMGHDKMYWYQQDPGMELHLIHYSYGVNSTEKGDLSSESTVSRIRTEHFPLTLESARPSHTSQYLCASSEVAAEQGEEETQYFGPGTRLLVL.